Following are 30 T cell receptor beta chains from one sample sequenced in a study of cytomegalovirus exposure and HLA in healthy donors. Clones were sequenced by immunoSEQ multiplex PCR, and TCRdb holds only the in-frame ones, with some missing. Of 100,000 to 150,000 clones in the sample, just under 95% were seen once. The material sequenced was PBMCs. Source of these receptors: a woman under 30 in good health and CMV-seronegative.

The gene calls are TRBV5-4 and TRBJ2-5; TRBD1 agrees at 9 bases. With 4 bases clipped from V and 0 bases from J, the junction kept 4 bases outside the gene matches. The CDR3 loop spans 15 amino acids. The germline V gene has CDR1 SGHNT and CDR2 YYREEE (reference sequence). CDR3 sequence: CASSARDRDQETQYF. CDR3 nucleotides: TGTGCCAGCAGCGCCCGGGACAGGGACCAAGAGACCCAGTACTTC.

The genes are TRBV28 and TRBJ1-3, with D possibly TRBD1 on 6 matching bases. CDR1 MDHEN and CDR2 SYDVKM come from the germline V gene. Deletions cut 10 bases from V and 0 bases from J, with 13 bases between. The CDR3 spans 14 residues. CDR3 DNA sequence: TGTGCCACCTGGGGAGGGGGCTCTGGAAACACCATATATTTT. Residues: CATWGGGSGNTIYF.

The V call is TRBV7-9, the J call TRBJ1-1, with TRBD1 as a possible D gene (5 bases). CDR3 length equals 16 residues. CDR1 is SEHNR and CDR2 is FQNEAQ in the germline V gene (reference sequence). With 5 bases removed from V and 0 bases from J, the gap between germline ends came to 16 bases. CDR3 in DNA: TGTGCCAGCAGCCCACTGGGAGGGGCCATGAACACTGAAGCTTTCTTT. Protein product: CASSPLGGAMNTEAFF.

The chain links TRBV30 to TRBJ2-3; D might be TRBD2 (5 bases). From germline, CDR1 is GTSNPN and CDR2 SVGIG (reference sequence). V lost 3 bases and J lost 5, with 15 bases in between. This CDR3 has 14 amino acids. The CDR3 is CAWREPTSGDTQYF. The CDR3 bases are TGTGCCTGGAGGGAACCTACTAGTGGAGATACGCAGTATTTT.

This chain uses TRBV29-1 with TRBJ2-7, with D unresolved. Germline V gene lookup returns CDR1 SQVTM and CDR2 ANQGSEA. This CDR3 is 12 amino acids long. Trimming left V 4 bases short and J 3 bases short, with 10 bases between. The CDR3 protein is CSVGIAGYEQYF. As DNA, the CDR3 is TGCAGCGTTGGGATAGCCGGCTACGAGCAGTACTTC.

The chain combines TRBV30 with TRBJ1-1, with D unclear. The CDR3 sequence is 12 residues long. V was trimmed by 7 bases and J by 2 bases, leaving 11 bases between them. The V gene's germline CDR1 is GTSNPN and CDR2 SVGIG (reference sequence). CDR3 coding DNA: TGTGCCTCATCGAGAGGCAACACTGAAGCTTTCTTT. Protein sequence: CASSRGNTEAFF.

The chain has TRBV7-9 and TRBJ1-1; 9 positions match TRBD1. Germline assignment: CDR1 SEHNR and CDR2 FQNEAQ (reference sequence). The trim removed 5 bases at V and 3 bases at J, leaving 4 bases unmatched. The CDR3 consists of 14 residues. The CDR3 DNA sequence: TGTGCCAGCAGCCCGTGGGACAGGGACACTGAAGCTTTCTTT. It codes for CASSPWDRDTEAFF. The whole variable domain, remainder taken from reference TRBV7-9 and TRBJ1-1, is DTGVSQNPRHKITKRGQNVTFRCDPISEHNRLYWYRQTLGQGPEFLTYFQNEAQLEKSRLLSDRFSAERPKGSFSTLEIQRTEQGDSAMYLCASSPWDRDTEAFFGQGTRLTVV.

Only one count was recorded for this clone. The chain couples TRBV4-1 to TRBJ2-7; 9 bases agree with TRBD1. The V gene's germline CDR1 is MGHRA and CDR2 YSYEKL. This CDR3 has 15 residues. Trimming took 1 base from V and 3 from J; bases not matched to a gene: 4. The CDR3 DNA reads as TGCGCCAGCAGCCAAGTGGACAGGGGCAACTACGAGCAGTACTTC. Its translation is CASSQVDRGNYEQYF.

CDR3 residues: CASSSSRGVSTGELFF. The CDR3, as DNA: TGCGCCAGCAGCAGCTCCAGGGGGGTCTCCACCGGGGAGCTGTTTTTT. The rearrangement links TRBV5-1 to TRBJ2-2, with D perhaps matching TRBD1 (7 bases). There are 16 residues in the CDR3. V lost 4 bases, J lost 4 bases, and 17 bases lay in between. Germline lookup yields CDR1 SGHRS and CDR2 YFSETQ. The variable domain in full, completed from reference TRBV5-1 and TRBJ2-2, reads KAGVTQTPRYLIKTRGQQVTLSCSPISGHRSVSWYQQTPGQGLQFLFEYFSETQRNKGNFPGRFSGRQFSNSRSEMNVSTLELGDSALYLCASSSSRGVSTGELFFGEGSRLTVL.

This chain links TRBV28 with TRBJ1-2; TRBD1 matches at 9 bases. CDR3 length equals 12 residues. With 6 bases clipped from V and 13 bases from J, the junction kept 9 bases outside the gene matches. In germline, CDR1 is MDHEN, CDR2 SYDVKM. The CDR3 region is CASRGQGEVGTF. The CDR3 DNA reads as TGTGCCAGCAGGGGACAGGGAGAGGTCGGCACCTTC.

The V call is TRBV2, the J call TRBJ1-2; 9 nucleotides align to TRBD1. The J segment lost 8 bases and the V segment lost 3 bases, leaving 7 bases of the junction unmatched. CDR1 SNHLY and CDR2 FYNNEI come from the germline V gene. The CDR3 consists of 14 residues. The CDR3: CASSEGTGHLGYTF. In DNA form, the CDR3 reads TGTGCCAGCAGTGAGGGGACAGGGCATTTAGGCTACACCTTC.

The chain carries TRBV6-5 and TRBJ2-1; D may be TRBD1 (6 bases). V gave up 6 bases and J gave up 5 bases, with 11 bases separating them. The CDR3 consists of 13 residues. Germline CDR1 MNHEY, CDR2 SVGAGI. The CDR3 DNA reads as TGTGCCAGCAGGGGGGCAAACAACAATGAGCAGTTCTTC. Amino acids: CASRGANNNEQFF.

The chain links TRBV19 to TRBJ1-1; 9 bases agree with TRBD1. Unmatched junction bases numbered 3, after V lost 4 bases and J lost 3 bases. CDR3 length: 14 amino acids. Looked up from germline, CDR1 is LNHDA and CDR2 is SQIVND (reference sequence). The CDR3 region is CASSNRGRYTEAFF. In DNA, the CDR3 is TGTGCCAGTAGTAACAGGGGGCGGTACACTGAAGCTTTCTTT.

This chain joins TRBV6-1 and TRBJ2-5, with TRBD2 as a possible D gene (7 bases). Germline V gene data show CDR1 as MNHNS and CDR2 as SASEGT. This CDR3 contains 15 residues. V was cut by 3 bases and J by 3 bases, with 14 bases left in between. The CDR3 DNA follows: TGTGCCAGCAGTGAGAAGGGGGGGCTAGAAGAGACCCAGTACTTC. Amino acid sequence: CASSEKGGLEETQYF.

A few counts support this clone. This chain uses TRBV6-5 with TRBJ2-7; TRBD1 agrees at 9 bases. Trimming cost V 8 bases and J 6 bases; bases outside gene matches: 5. This CDR3 contains 12 residues. Germline CDR1 is MNHEY and CDR2 is SVGAGI. DNA for the CDR3: TGTGCCAGCGGGGGACAGGGCTCCGAGCAGTACTTC. Translated: CASGGQGSEQYF.

This chain joins TRBV30 and TRBJ1-4, with 8 bases identical to TRBD1. The CDR3 covers 15 residues. Germline values: CDR1 GTSNPN, CDR2 SVGIG (reference sequence). Losses at the gene ends were 2 bases for V and 8 bases for J; bases not matched to a gene: 10. This chain's CDR3 is CAWSPWTGRNEKLFF. CDR3 bases: TGTGCCTGGAGTCCATGGACAGGGAGGAACGAAAAACTGTTTTTT.

V and J are TRBV2 and TRBJ1-2; possibly TRBD1 for D (6 bases). Germline loops: CDR1 SNHLY, CDR2 FYNNEI. This CDR3 spans 15 amino acids. V lost 9 bases and J lost 2, with 19 bases in between. The CDR3 nucleotides are TGTGCCAGTCATCTAGGGGGGGGGTTCAACTATGGCTACACCTTC. It is translated as CASHLGGGFNYGYTF.

This sequence joins TRBV6-6 and TRBJ1-5; D is possibly TRBD1 (6 bases). V was pared by 6 bases and J by 7 bases, with 16 bases between. Germline V lookup: CDR1 MNHNY, CDR2 SVGAGI (reference sequence). CDR3 length equals 14 residues. The CDR3 here is CASSLRDIVQPQHF. The CDR3, as DNA: TGTGCCAGCAGCCTACGGGACATCGTCCAGCCCCAGCATTTT.

This clone was recorded once. V usage is TRBV9 and J usage is TRBJ2-2, with D unclear. V lost 4 bases to trimming and J lost 2 bases, with 9 bases between them. The CDR3 consists of 14 residues. Germline V gene data show CDR1 as SGDLS and CDR2 as YYNGEE. The CDR3 DNA is TGTGCCAGCAGCACCGACTCAAACACCGGGGAGCTGTTTTTT. This codes for CASSTDSNTGELFF.

The chain carries TRBV5-4 and TRBJ1-4, with a possible D match to TRBD1 (6 bases). The CDR3 sequence is 15 residues long. The V end was cut by 4 bases, the J end by 8 bases, with 18 bases between. CDR1 is SGHNT, CDR2 YYREEE, per germline (reference sequence). CDR3 nucleotides: TGTGCCAGCAGCGATAAACAGGGAAATCAGGAAAAACTGTTTTTT. As protein: CASSDKQGNQEKLFF. The variable domain in full, with the rest retrieved from reference TRBV5-4 and TRBJ1-4, is ETGVTQSPTHLIKTRGQQVTLRCSSQSGHNTVSWYQQALGQGPQFIFQYYREEENGRGNFPPRFSGLQFPNYSSELNVNALELDDSALYLCASSDKQGNQEKLFFGSGTQLSVL.

This chain connects TRBV19 to TRBJ2-1; TRBD1 is a possible D gene (6 bases). V lost 3 bases, J lost 5 bases, and 11 bases lay in between. The CDR3 contains 14 residues. Per germline, CDR1 LNHDA and CDR2 SQIVND (reference sequence). In DNA, the CDR3 is TGTGCCAGTAGTATTCTGGCAGGGGACAATGAGCAGTTCTTC. It encodes CASSILAGDNEQFF.

The gene calls are TRBV11-1 and TRBJ2-7; a weak D match, TRBD2 (6 bases). V was pared by 5 bases and J by 4 bases, with 15 bases between. This CDR3 region has 14 residues. Germline lookup yields CDR1 SGHAT and CDR2 FQDESV (reference sequence). The CDR3 DNA reads as TGTGCCAGCAGCGAAGGGACTTTGAGGTACGAGCAGTACTTC. Translation gives CASSEGTLRYEQYF. Full variable domain (rest looked up from reference TRBV11-1 and TRBJ2-7): EAEVAQSPRYKITEKSQAVAFWCDPISGHATLYWYRQILGQGPELLVQFQDESVVDDSQLPKDRFSAERLKGVDSTLKIQPAELGDSAMYLCASSEGTLRYEQYFGPGTRLTVT.

This clone was observed a handful of times. The genes are TRBV19 and TRBJ1-5; weak D call: TRBD1 (6 bases). Deletions cut 6 bases from V and 7 bases from J, with 16 bases between. Looked up from germline, CDR1 is LNHDA and CDR2 is SQIVND (reference sequence). The CDR3 is 14 amino acids. CDR3 residues: CASSPGGGGQPQHF. The CDR3 DNA is TGTGCCAGTAGCCCGGGGGGGGGCGGCCAGCCCCAGCATTTT. Full variable domain (rest looked up from reference TRBV19 and TRBJ1-5): DGGITQSPKYLFRKEGQNVTLSCEQNLNHDAMYWYRQDPGQGLRLIYYSQIVNDFQKGDIAEGYSVSREKKESFPLTVTSAQKNPTAFYLCASSPGGGGQPQHFGDGTRLSIL.

The chain recombines TRBV2 with TRBJ1-2; D is unresolved. CDR1 is SNHLY, CDR2 FYNNEI, per germline. This CDR3 comprises 14 residues. V was clipped by 1 base and J by 4 bases, with 10 bases between them. CDR3 residues: CASSEGQRSYGYTF. CDR3 sequence (DNA): TGTGCCAGCAGTGAAGGACAAAGGTCCTATGGCTACACCTTC.

The chain carries TRBV19 and TRBJ2-1; TRBD1 matches at 11 bases. Losses at the gene ends were 5 bases for V and 14 bases for J; bases not matched to a gene: 5. Germline CDR1 LNHDA, CDR2 SQIVND (reference sequence). The length of the CDR3 is 12 residues. The CDR3 DNA follows: TGTGCCAGTAGTCGGGACAGGGGGGTAGAGTTCTTC. Protein sequence: CASSRDRGVEFF.

This sequence joins TRBV15 and TRBJ2-1; 9 positions match TRBD1. The ends lost 1 base at V and 7 bases at J; junction bases unmatched: 11. Germline CDR1 LNHNV, CDR2 YYDKDF (reference sequence). The CDR3 contains 17 residues. CDR3 protein: CATSRGDRTGVYNEQFF. The CDR3 region has the DNA TGTGCCACCAGCAGAGGCGACAGGACAGGGGTATATAATGAGCAGTTCTTC.

The rearrangement uses TRBV28 and TRBJ1-2, with D hard to call. Germline loops: CDR1 MDHEN, CDR2 SYDVKM. The germline V and J ends were trimmed by 5 bases and 3 bases, with 10 bases remaining between them. The length of the CDR3 is 13 residues. CDR3 bases: TGTGCCAGCAGTGAGAGCGAGTACTATGGCTACACCTTC. It translates to CASSESEYYGYTF.

The V gene is TRBV7-6, the J gene TRBJ2-2; weak D call: TRBD1 (6 bases). Per the germline V gene, CDR1 is SGHVS and CDR2 is FNYEAQ. This CDR3 has 17 amino acids. The V gene lost 4 bases and the J gene lost 5 bases, with 20 bases spanning the gap. CDR3 residues: CASSSIVGAQGTGELFF. In DNA form, the CDR3 reads TGTGCCAGCAGCTCAATTGTGGGGGCGCAAGGAACCGGGGAGCTGTTTTTT.

The V gene is TRBV27, the J gene TRBJ2-3, with 10 bases that match TRBD2. Germline V gene data show CDR1 as MNHEY and CDR2 as SMNVEV (reference sequence). CDR3 length: 16 residues. V was pared by 5 bases and J by 1 base, with 6 bases of the junction left unmatched. The chain's CDR3 is CASSPSGGGGTDTQYF. In DNA, the CDR3 is TGTGCCAGCAGTCCTAGCGGGGGTGGCGGCACAGATACGCAGTATTTT.

The rearrangement links TRBV28 to TRBJ2-7; 10 bases are a match to TRBD2. Germline CDR1 MDHEN, CDR2 SYDVKM. The J segment lost 2 bases and the V segment lost 7 bases, leaving 11 bases of the junction unmatched. CDR3 length: 16 residues. The DNA for the CDR3 is TGTGCCAGCATCGGGCAAAGCCTAGCGGGAGCCTACGAGCAGTACTTC. This encodes CASIGQSLAGAYEQYF.